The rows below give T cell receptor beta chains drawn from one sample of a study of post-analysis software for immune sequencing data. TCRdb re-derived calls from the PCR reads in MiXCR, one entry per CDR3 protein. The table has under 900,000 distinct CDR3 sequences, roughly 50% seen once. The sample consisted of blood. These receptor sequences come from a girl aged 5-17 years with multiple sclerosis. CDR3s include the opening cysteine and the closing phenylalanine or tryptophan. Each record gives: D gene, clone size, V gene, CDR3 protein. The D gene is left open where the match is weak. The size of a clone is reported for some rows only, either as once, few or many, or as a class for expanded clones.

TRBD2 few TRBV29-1 CSVPSGRPSQFF
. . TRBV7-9 CAVQYRLDYRGSGNSPLHF
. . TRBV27 CASSLSGFMNTEAFF
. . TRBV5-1 CASSFVAETQYF
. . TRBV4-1 CASSLAPGEGAEQYF
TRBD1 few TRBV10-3 CAISEPTGRDTQYF
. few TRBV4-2 CASSQTQGTYEQYF
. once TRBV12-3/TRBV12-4 CASTIRDWNEQFF
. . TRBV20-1 CSAHDRWSGEQYF
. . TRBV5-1 CASSPEGANYGYTF
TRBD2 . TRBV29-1 CSVVTLAGATDTQYF
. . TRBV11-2 CVSSFGTRNEKLFF
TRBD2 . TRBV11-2 CASSYGTSNYNEQYF
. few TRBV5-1 CASSLEGLINEQFF
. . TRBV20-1 CSARRRQTYEQYF
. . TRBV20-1 CSASPLLDRFDEQYF
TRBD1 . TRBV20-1 CSAKRTGAGYQPQHF
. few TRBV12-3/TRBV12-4 CASRPPPGLPTDTQYF
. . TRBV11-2 CASSSSNYEQYF
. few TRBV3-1 CASSQNGYGTSTF
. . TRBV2 CARKLPAGFTGELFF
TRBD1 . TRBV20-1 CSARARTGEYGEQYF
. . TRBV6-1 CASLRVTKETQYF
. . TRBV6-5 CASGQVGGRETQYF
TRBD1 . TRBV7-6 CARTGKRKTEAFF
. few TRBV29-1 CSVGEAAENAYTF
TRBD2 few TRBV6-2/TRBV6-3 CASSYSRLAGSYEQYF
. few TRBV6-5 CASSRQEAYEQYF
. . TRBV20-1 CSARGGAKYEQYF
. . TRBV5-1 CASSPIGEDTEAFF
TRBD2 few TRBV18 CASTPVLLAGVNEQFF
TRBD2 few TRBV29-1 CSGTSGYNEQFF
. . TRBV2 CASSDPGWGFSYEQYF
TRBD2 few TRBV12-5 CASGLSGVTNEQFF